This T cell receptor beta chain was captured by sequencing in a study of T cells in localized non-small cell lung cancer (TCRdb year 2020). Looking at the study overall: The study analyzed T cell repertoires of a few hundred early-stage NSCLC patients, comparing tumors and uninvolved tumor-adjacent lungs. All 220 or so NSCLC patients in the cohort were treatment-naive and had localized lung tumors that were resected. The mean age of the NSCLC patients was under 70 years, with 130 or so men and around 100 women. The investigation overall reported the following: The highest T cell clonality was observed in uninvolved tumor-adjacent lung, where clonality exceeded that of tumor, suggesting that antigenic responses were more focused in uninvolved tumor-adjacent lung. A median of 57 of the top 100 tumor clones turned up in the paired uninvolved adjacent lung, and approximately 30 of those clones also ranked among the top 100 of that same adjacent lung. Higher T cell density in blood was associated with longer overall survival, whereas higher clonality in adjacent lung was associated with shorter survival. Because the study design was exploratory, TCR variables were selected using unadjusted p-values without false-discovery rate correction. Because multi-region tumor sequencing was not done, intratumor heterogeneity could not be ruled out.

At diagnosis, tumor, uninvolved tumor-adjacent lung and peripheral blood were collected and then preserved as a mix of FFPE and fresh-frozen material. Blood samples were analyzed as peripheral blood mononuclear cells for TCR repertoire profiling. The immunoSEQ Assay was used to sequence TCR beta CDR3 regions from DNA. For the original study's pipeline: To compute T cell density, TCR beta template counts were normalized to usable DNA, which was estimated by amplifying housekeeping genes. Using the preseqR package, richness was estimated by extrapolating to 120,000 templates for tissue samples and 400,000 templates for PBMC samples. Clonality was defined by subtracting Pielou's evenness from one. Differential abundance testing on productive amino-acid clonotypes, with a minimum total count of 5 and an alpha of 0.1, was used to identify tissue-enriched TCRs. The Jaccard Index and the Morisita Overlap Index were used to measure how much the repertoires overlapped between compartments. GLIPH grouped TCR beta CDR3s together with public tetramer-defined viral CDR3s, and a viral motif had to include at least three viral sequences and show V-gene enrichment. The clones in this table, taken by TCRdb from immuneACCESS, are in-frame only. Not every clone is retained; where verified, under half of the shortfall comes from an unresolved V gene, and the cause of the rest is unknown. V, J and clone size are those of that table, while D and trimming were read from the DNA. The sample table records tens of thousands of clones; 87% of these occur just once. The leading ten clones occupy 15% of the sample.

This clone occurred once. Its antigen target is currently unknown. Base qualities are not recorded, but no much larger clone differs from it by a single base. Based on the germline V gene, the CDR1 and CDR2 sequences are SGHVS and FNYEAQ. V is shortened by 1 base, J by 13 bases, and the region joining them spans 29 bases. The CDR3 sequence holds 19 residues, the cysteine and phenylalanine included. CDR3 DNA is the only sequence kept; it has 57 bases, read in frame from the first base. The chain employs TRBV7-6 and TRBJ1-6; tentative D gene TRBD1, with 6 bases matching. The input for sequencing was peripheral blood, taken before any cancer treatment. The source is a man between 40 and 70 years old with stage I squamous cell lung carcinoma. The encoded CDR3 is CASSLGSFGGGAPSTPLHF. The nucleotide sequence is given as TGTGCCAGCAGCTTAGGGAGTTTTGGTGGGGGGGCCCCCTCTACCCCCCTCCACTTT.